This TCR beta chain derives from a study of immune cell composition in non-small cell lung cancer. Study background: Most cases were lung adenocarcinoma or squamous cell carcinoma.

Overall study results and limits: Tumour TCR-beta clonality was not significantly tied to smoking pack-years. Top 10 clone scores and clonality were higher in squamous than adenocarcinoma. Squamous carcinomas (approximately 80%) more often had tumour-associated clones >0.5% than adenocarcinomas (roughly 35%).

Germline loops: CDR1 SNHLY, CDR2 FYNNEI. There are 13 residues in the CDR3. V shed 5 bases, J shed 3 bases, and the junction held 4 bases outside the gene matches. Profiling relied on immunoSEQ multiplex PCR, and the TCRdb table lists in-frame clones only, not all of them. The repertoire holds 4,000 to 5,500 clones, about 80% seen once, with roughly 12% in the top ten. As concerns this clone: What it recognizes is unknown.

This TCR was recovered from a human donor with non-small cell lung cancer. V and J are TRBV2 and TRBJ2-7, with 7 bases that match TRBD1. Material for sequencing was lung tumor tissue. The DNA for the CDR3 is TGTGCCAGCAGTCCGGGACAGTACTACGAGCAGTACTTC. It yields the protein CASSPGQYYEQYF. The full variable domain, rest sourced from reference TRBV2 and TRBJ2-7, is EPEVTQTPSHQVTQMGQEVILRCVPISNHLYFYWYRQILGQKVEFLVSFYNNEISEKSEIFDDQFSVERPDGSNFTLKIRSTKLEDSAMYFCASSPGQYYEQYFGPGTRLTVT.